This T cell receptor beta chain was sequenced during a study of blood T cell repertoires in COVID-19. Study-level background: Sites across the United States, Italy and Spain contributed samples from acute and convalescent COVID-19. In each case, the material was cDNA or gDNA derived from T cells, B-cell-depleted T cells, or PBMCs.

CDR1 and CDR2 (germline): SGDLS, YYNGEE. There are 15 residues in the CDR3. Trimming took 0 bases from V and 4 from J; bases not matched to a gene: 7. Method: immunoSEQ multiplex PCR; TCRdb's copy keeps in-frame clones and lacks some. The sample lists roughly 86,000 clones; around 85% were seen once. The source material was peripheral blood. This sequence originates from a man aged 50 to 60 with acute or convalescent COVID-19. V usage is TRBV9 and J usage is TRBJ2-7, with 7 bases lining up with TRBD2. In DNA, the CDR3 is TGTGCCAGCAGCGTAGGGGCGGGAGATCTGTACGAGCAGTACTTC. Translating it yields CASSVGAGDLYEQYF.